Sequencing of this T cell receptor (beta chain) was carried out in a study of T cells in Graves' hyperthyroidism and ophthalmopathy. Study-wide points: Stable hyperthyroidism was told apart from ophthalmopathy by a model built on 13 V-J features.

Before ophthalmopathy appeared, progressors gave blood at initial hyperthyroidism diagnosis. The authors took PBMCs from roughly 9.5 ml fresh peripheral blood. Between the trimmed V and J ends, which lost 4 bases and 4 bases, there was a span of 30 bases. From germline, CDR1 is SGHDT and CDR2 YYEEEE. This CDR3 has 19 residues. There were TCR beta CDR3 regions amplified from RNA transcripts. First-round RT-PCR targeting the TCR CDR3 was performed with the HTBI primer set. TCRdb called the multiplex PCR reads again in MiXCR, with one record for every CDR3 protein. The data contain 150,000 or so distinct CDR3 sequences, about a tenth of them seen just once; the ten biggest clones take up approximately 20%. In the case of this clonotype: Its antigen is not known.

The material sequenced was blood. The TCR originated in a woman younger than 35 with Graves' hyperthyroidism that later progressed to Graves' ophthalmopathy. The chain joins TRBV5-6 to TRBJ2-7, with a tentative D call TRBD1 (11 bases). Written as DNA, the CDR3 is TGTGCCAGCAGCCGTACCGGGACAGGGGGTGTAGCGGGAGGTTACGAGCAGTACTTC. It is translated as CASSRTGTGGVAGGYEQYF.